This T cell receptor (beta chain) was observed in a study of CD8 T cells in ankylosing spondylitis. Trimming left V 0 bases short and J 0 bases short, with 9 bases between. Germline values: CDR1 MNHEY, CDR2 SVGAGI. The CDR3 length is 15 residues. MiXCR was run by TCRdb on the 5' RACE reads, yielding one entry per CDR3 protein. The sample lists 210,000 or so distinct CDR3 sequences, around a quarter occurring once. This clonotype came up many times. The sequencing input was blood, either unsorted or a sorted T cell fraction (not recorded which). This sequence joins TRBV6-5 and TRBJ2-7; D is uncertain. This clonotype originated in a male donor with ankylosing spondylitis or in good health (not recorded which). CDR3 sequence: CASSYSRVSSYEQYF. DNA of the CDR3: TGTGCCAGCAGTTACTCCCGTGTTAGCTCCTACGAGCAGTACTTC.